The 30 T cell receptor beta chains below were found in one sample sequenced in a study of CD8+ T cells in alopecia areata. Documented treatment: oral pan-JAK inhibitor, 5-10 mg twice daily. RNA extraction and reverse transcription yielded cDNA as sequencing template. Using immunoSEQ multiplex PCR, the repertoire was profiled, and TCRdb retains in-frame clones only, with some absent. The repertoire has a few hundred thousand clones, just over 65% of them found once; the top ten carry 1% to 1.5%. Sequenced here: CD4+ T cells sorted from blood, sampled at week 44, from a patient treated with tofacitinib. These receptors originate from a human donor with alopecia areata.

This CDR3 is CASSEYKEEQFF. The CDR3 region has the DNA TGTGCCAGCAGTGAATACAAGGAAGAGCAGTTCTTC. The chain links TRBV25-1 to TRBJ2-1; D is unclear. The CDR3 contains 12 residues. Germline assignment: CDR1 MGHDK and CDR2 SYGVNS. Trimming removed 0 bases at V and 10 bases at J, with 7 bases between.

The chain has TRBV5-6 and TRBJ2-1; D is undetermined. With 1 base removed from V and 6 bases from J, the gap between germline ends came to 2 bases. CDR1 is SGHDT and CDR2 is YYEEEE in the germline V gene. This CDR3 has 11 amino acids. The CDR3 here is CASSLSNEQFF. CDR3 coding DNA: TGTGCCAGCAGCTTGTCCAATGAGCAGTTCTTC. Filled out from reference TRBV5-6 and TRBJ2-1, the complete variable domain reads DAGVTQSPTHLIKTRGQQVTLRCSPKSGHDTVSWYQQALGQGPQFIFQYYEEEERQRGNFPDRFSGHQFPNYSSELNVNALLLGDSALYLCASSLSNEQFFGPGTRLTVL.

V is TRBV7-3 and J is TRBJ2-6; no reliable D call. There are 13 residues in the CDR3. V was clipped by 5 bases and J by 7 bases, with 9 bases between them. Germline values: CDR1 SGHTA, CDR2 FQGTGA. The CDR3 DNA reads TGTGCCAGCAGCGGAACCGGAGCCAACGTCCTGACTTTC. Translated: CASSGTGANVLTF. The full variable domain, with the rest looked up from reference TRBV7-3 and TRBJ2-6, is GAGVSQTPSNKVTEKGKYVELRCDPISGHTALYWYRQSLGQGPEFLIYFQGTGAADDSGLPNDRFFAVRPEGSVSTLKIQRTERGDSAVYLCASSGTGANVLTFGAGSRLTVL.

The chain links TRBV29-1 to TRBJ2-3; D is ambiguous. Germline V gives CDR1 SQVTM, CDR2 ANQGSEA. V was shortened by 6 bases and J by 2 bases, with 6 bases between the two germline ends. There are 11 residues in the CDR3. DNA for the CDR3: TGCAGCGTACAGTTCACAGATACGCAGTATTTT. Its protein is CSVQFTDTQYF.

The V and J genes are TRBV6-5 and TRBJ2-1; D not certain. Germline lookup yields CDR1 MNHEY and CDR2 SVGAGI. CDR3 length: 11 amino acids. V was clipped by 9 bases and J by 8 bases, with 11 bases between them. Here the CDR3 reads CARARYHEQFF. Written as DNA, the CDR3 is TGTGCCAGGGCCCGTTATCATGAGCAGTTCTTC.

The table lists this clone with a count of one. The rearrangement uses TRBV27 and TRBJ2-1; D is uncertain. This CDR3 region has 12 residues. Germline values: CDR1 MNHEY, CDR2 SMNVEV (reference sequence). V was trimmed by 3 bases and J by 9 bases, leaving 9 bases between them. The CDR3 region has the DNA TGTGCCAGCAGTTTCACTACGGGTGAGCAGTTCTTC. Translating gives CASSFTTGEQFF.

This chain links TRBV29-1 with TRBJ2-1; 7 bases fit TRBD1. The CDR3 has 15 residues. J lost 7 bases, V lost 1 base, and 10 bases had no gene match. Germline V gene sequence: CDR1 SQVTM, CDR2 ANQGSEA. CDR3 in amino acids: CSVEVRATGRNEQFF. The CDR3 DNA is TGCAGCGTTGAAGTTCGCGCGACAGGGCGGAATGAGCAGTTCTTC.

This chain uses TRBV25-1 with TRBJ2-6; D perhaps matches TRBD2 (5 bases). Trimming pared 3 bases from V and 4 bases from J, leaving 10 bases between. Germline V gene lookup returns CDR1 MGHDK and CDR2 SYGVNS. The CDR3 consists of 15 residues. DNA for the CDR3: TGTGCCAGCAGTGACTCCACTAGGGGGGCCAACGTCCTGACTTTC. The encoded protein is CASSDSTRGANVLTF.

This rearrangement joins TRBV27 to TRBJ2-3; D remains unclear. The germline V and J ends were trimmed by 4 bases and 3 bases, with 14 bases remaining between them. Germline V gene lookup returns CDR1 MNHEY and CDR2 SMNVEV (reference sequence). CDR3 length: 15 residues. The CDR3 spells CASSSPRAATDTQYF. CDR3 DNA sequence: TGTGCCAGCAGTTCCCCCCGGGCGGCAACAGATACGCAGTATTTT.

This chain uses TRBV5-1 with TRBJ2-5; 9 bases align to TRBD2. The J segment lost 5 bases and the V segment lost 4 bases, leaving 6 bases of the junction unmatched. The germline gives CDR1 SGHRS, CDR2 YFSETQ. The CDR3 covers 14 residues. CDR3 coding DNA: TGCGCCAGCAGCAGGGCTAGCGGGGTGGAGACCCAGTACTTC. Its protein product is CASSRASGVETQYF.

CDR3 amino acids: CASGMGPGDGYTF. CDR3 nucleotide sequence: TGTGCCAGCGGGATGGGTCCCGGGGATGGCTACACCTTC. The chain employs TRBV11-3 and TRBJ1-2, with D uncertain. The germline gives CDR1 SGHNT, CDR2 YENEEA. The germline V and J ends were trimmed by 8 bases and 6 bases, with 16 bases remaining between them. CDR3 length equals 13 residues.

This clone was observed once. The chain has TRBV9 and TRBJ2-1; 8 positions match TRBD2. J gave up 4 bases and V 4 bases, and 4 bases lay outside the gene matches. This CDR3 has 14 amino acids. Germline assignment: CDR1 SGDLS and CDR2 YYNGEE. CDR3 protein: CASSPGGGYNEQFF. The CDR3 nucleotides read TGTGCCAGCAGCCCCGGCGGGGGGTACAATGAGCAGTTCTTC.

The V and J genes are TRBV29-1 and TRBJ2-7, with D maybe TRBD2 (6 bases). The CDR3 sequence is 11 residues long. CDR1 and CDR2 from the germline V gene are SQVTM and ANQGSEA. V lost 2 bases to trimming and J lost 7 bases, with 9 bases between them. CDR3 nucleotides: TGCAGCGTTGAAAATGGGGGGGAGCAGTACTTC. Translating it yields CSVENGGEQYF.

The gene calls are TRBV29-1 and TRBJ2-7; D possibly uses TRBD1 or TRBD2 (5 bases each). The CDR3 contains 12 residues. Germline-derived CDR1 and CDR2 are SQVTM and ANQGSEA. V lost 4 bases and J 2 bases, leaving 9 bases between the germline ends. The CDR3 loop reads CSVARGPYEQYF. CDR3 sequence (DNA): TGCAGCGTTGCCCGGGGCCCCTACGAGCAGTACTTC.

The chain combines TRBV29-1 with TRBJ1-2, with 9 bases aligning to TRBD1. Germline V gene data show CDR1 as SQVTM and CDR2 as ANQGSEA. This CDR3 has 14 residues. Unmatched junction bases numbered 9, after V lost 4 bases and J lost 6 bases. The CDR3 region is CSVANRTGENGYTF. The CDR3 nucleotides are TGCAGCGTTGCTAACCGGACAGGGGAAAATGGCTACACCTTC.

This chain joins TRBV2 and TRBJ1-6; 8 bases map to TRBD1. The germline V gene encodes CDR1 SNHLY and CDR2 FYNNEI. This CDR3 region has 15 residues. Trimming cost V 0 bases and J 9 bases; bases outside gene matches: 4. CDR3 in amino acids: CASSEAGTGFSPLHF. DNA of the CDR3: TGTGCCAGCAGTGAAGCTGGGACAGGTTTTTCACCCCTCCACTTT. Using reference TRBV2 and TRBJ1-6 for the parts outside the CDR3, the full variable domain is EPEVTQTPSHQVTQMGQEVILRCVPISNHLYFYWYRQILGQKVEFLVSFYNNEISEKSEIFDDQFSVERPDGSNFTLKIRSTKLEDSAMYFCASSEAGTGFSPLHFGNGTRLTVT.

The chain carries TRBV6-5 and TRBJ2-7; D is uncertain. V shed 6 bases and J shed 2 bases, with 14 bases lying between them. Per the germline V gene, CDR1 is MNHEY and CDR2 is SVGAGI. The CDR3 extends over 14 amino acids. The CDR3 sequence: CASRTSDGPYEQYF. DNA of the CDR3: TGTGCCAGCAGGACCTCGGACGGACCCTACGAGCAGTACTTC.

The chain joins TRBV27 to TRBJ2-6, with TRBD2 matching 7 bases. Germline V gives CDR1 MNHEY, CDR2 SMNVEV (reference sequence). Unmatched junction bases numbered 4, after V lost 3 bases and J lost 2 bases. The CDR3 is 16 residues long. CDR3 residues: CASSFVGGAGANVLTF. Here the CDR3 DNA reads TGTGCCAGCAGTTTCGTGGGGGGGGCTGGGGCCAACGTCCTGACTTTC.

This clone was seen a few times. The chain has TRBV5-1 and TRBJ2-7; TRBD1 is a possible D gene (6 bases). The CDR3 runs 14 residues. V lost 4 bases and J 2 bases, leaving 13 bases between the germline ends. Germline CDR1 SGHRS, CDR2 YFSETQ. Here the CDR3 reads CASSDRDTAYEQYF. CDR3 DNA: TGCGCCAGCAGCGACCGGGACACCGCCTACGAGCAGTACTTC.

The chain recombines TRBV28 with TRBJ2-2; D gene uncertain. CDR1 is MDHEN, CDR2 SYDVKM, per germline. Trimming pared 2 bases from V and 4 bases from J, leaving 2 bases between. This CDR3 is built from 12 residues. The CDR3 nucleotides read TGTGCCAGCAGTTTAGGCACCGGGGAGCTGTTTTTT. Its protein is CASSLGTGELFF.

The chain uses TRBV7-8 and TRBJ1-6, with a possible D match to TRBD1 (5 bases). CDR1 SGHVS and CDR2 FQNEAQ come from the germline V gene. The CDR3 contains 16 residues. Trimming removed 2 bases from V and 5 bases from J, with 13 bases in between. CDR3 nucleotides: TGTGCCAGCAGCTTAAGGGGCCGGATAAATAATTCACCCCTCCACTTT. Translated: CASSLRGRINNSPLHF.

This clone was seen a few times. The CDR3 here is CSVLRGGDTQYF. The CDR3 bases are TGCAGCGTTTTGCGGGGAGGAGATACGCAGTATTTT. The chain uses TRBV29-1 and TRBJ2-3; possibly TRBD2 for D (6 bases). The germline CDR1 and CDR2 sequences are SQVTM and ANQGSEA. V gave up 5 bases and J gave up 5 bases, with 11 bases separating them. The length of the CDR3 is 12 residues.

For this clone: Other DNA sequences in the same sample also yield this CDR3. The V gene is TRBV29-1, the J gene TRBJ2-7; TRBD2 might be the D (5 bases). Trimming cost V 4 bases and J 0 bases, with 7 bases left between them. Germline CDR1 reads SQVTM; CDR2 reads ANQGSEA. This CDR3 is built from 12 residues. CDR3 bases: TGCAGCGTTGGGGCGGGCTCCTACGAGCAGTACTTC. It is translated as CSVGAGSYEQYF.

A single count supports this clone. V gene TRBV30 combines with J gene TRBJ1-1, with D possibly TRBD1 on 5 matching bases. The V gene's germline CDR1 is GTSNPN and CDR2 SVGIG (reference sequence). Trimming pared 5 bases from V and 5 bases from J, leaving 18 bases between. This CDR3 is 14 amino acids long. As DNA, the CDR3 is TGTGCCTGGGGACGTGAGCAGGGAAATACTGAAGCTTTCTTT. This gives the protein CAWGREQGNTEAFF.

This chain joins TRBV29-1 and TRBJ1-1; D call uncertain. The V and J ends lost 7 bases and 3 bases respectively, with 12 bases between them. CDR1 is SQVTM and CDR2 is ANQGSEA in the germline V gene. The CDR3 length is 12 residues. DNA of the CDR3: TGCAGCGCCAGCCCGAGGGACACTGAAGCTTTCTTT. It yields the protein CSASPRDTEAFF.

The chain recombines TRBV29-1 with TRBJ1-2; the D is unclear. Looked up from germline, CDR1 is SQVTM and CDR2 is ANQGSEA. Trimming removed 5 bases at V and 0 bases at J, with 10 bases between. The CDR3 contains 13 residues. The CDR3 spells CSVKMRSNYGYTF. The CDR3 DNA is TGCAGCGTTAAGATGCGGTCTAACTATGGCTACACCTTC. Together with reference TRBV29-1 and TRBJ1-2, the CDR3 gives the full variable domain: SAVISQKPSRDICQRGTSLTIQCQVDSQVTMMFWYRQQPGQSLTLIATANQGSEATYESGFVIDKFPISRPNLTFSTLTVSNMSPEDSSIYLCSVKMRSNYGYTFGSGTRLTVV.

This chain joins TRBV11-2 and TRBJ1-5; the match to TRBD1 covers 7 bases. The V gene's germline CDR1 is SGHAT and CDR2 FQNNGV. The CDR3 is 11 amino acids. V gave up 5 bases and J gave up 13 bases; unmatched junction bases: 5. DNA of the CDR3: TGTGCCAGCAGCCAAGGGGGCGGTCAGCATTTT. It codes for CASSQGGGQHF. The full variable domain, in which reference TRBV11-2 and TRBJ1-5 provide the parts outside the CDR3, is EAGVAQSPRYKIIEKRQSVAFWCNPISGHATLYWYQQILGQGPKLLIQFQNNGVVDDSQLPKDRFSAERLKGVDSTLKIQPAKLEDSAVYLCASSQGGGQHFGDGTRLSIL.

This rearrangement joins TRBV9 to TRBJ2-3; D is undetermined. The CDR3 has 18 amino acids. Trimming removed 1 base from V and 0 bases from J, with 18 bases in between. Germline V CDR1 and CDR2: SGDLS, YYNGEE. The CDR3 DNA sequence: TGTGCCAGCAGCGTATACCTAAGCCGGCCCGTAAGCACAGATACGCAGTATTTT. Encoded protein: CASSVYLSRPVSTDTQYF.

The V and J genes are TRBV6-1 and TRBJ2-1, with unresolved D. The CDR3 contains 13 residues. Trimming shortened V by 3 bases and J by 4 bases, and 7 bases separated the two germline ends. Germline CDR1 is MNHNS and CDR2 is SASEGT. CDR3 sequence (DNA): TGTGCCAGCAGTGACGGGCAGTACAATGAGCAGTTCTTC. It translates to CASSDGQYNEQFF.

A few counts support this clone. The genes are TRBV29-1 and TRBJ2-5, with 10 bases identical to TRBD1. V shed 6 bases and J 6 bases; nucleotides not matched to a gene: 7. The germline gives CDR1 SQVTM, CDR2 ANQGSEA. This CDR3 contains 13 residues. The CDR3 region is CSVPGQGIQTQYF. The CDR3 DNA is TGCAGCGTCCCGGGACAGGGGATTCAGACCCAGTACTTC.